The present T cell receptor (beta chain) was sequenced within a study of T cells in localized non-small cell lung cancer. Points from the study as a whole: Tumor showed lower T cell clonality than uninvolved adjacent lung, where it was highest. Turning up in adjacent lung were a median approximately 60 of the top 100 tumor clones.

CDR1 and CDR2 (germline): MNHEY, SMNVEV (reference sequence). This CDR3 has 14 amino acids. Trimming removed 4 bases at V and 5 bases at J, with 12 bases between. Sequencing used immunoSEQ multiplex PCR; TCRdb keeps in-frame clones, though not all of them. Among about 26,000 clones listed, 80% to 90% were seen once. On this clone: Its antigen is undetermined.

V gene TRBV27 combines with J gene TRBJ1-5; D perhaps matches TRBD1 (6 bases). The source is a female donor at least 60 years old with stage II squamous cell lung carcinoma. Specimen: peripheral blood, collected before any cancer treatment. In nucleotides, the CDR3 is TGTGCCAGCAGTTCGGGGGCAGGGGATCAGCCCCAGCATTTT. Its translation: CASSSGAGDQPQHF.